This T cell receptor beta chain was found in a study of cytomegalovirus exposure and HLA in healthy donors listed by TCRdb under 2017. A note on the overall study: An earlier analysis of 550 to 700 of the donors reported 250 to 300 Gb of sequence data and more than 90 million unique TCR beta sequences from around 200 million T cells. About 280 gigabases of sequencing data and around 85 million unique TCR sequences made up an early release that covered around 640 HLA-typed donors. Of the approximately 400 genotyped donors, less than 85% were placed in the genetic ancestry cluster associated with self-reported Caucasian donors. The study aimed to test whether cataloging public T cell receptors could reveal signatures of past pathogen exposure. The study profiled the T cell repertoires of around 700 subjects by immunosequencing and related them to cytomegalovirus serostatus. A separate validation cohort of over a hundred different subjects was used in addition to the roughly 670-subject first cohort. High-throughput TCR immunosequencing, statistical association of individual TCRs with disease status, and machine learning were combined to predict cytomegalovirus infection status. In a later analysis, previously published TCR beta repertoires from 500 to 750 donors were re-analyzed and high-resolution HLA genotyping was added so that TCR occurrence patterns could be studied. In the later analysis, no new phenotypic data were used to find candidate immune exposures; instead, reliance was placed on TCR beta sequences and their occurrence across donors. To decide whether each TCR beta V gene segment behaved as functional or pseudogenic, an earlier analysis of some 600 of the donors relied on high-throughput TCR beta sequencing. Donor age, sex, ethnicity and CMV serostatus were compiled alongside the repertoire data. A later genetic analysis took genome-wide SNP genotypes for about 65% of the 666 donors and used that subset as a discovery cohort. Every discovery cohort repertoire had been produced on one sequencing platform. HLA typing covered class I and class II loci at four-digit resolution. Typing coverage differed by locus: A, B, C, DRB1 and DQB1 were typed in roughly 620-630 donors, DQA1 in 522, DPA1 in approximately 610, and DPB1 in 400 to 490. Roughly five DR-DQ haplotypes were handled as single units for association and clustering, since linkage in the cohort was strong. Across some 400 genotyped donors of the cohort, an average of about 250,000 unique TCR beta nucleotide sequences per donor were sequenced, and around 20% of those sequences were non-productive. The investigation overall reported the following: In vitro tests confirmed that a few of the cytomegalovirus-associated TCR beta chains recognize cytomegalovirus antigens. Because HLA typing was unavailable for some donors at each locus, only the typed subset was used in association tests. In an earlier analysis of around 600 of the donors, most TCR beta V segments were observed in productive rearrangements about 87% or about 30% of the time, broadly matching IMGT annotations. The earlier analysis of some 560 of the donors excluded 15 to 20 rarely observed V segments, including chromosome 9 orphons, because counts were too low. The authors suggested that the approach could potentially be generalized to other disease states and immunological phenotypes. The sequencing pipeline was judged likely to have produced a cluster of highly shared sequence variants as a technical artifact. Some IMGT-functional V segments, including TRBV6-2 and TRBV6-3, could not be distinguished by the 87-base-pair reads and were therefore excluded. V-gene and J-gene trimming of TCR beta chains was associated with a missense DCLRE1C variant in a later genetic analysis, and the association was replicated in an independent cohort. In a later analysis, HLA-associated TCR beta chains showed more clonal expansion and lower generation probabilities than non-associated chains that were equally common. The study listed 150 to 200 TCR beta chains as associated with cytomegalovirus. In a later analysis, the rate of TCR association differed among HLA loci, with DRB1 alleles having the most associated TCRs and HLA-C alleles having the fewest. This cohort had only TCR beta chains sequenced, and the lack of alpha or paired-chain data limited which features could be detected. A further reported finding was that TCR beta sequences accurately predicted the HLA-A and HLA-B alleles for most subjects in the first cohort. According to a later analysis, most CMV-associated TCR beta chains appeared to be HLA-restricted, and the HLA associations seemed to be driven largely by CMV exposure. Strong co-occurrence of HLA alleles, especially DR and DQ, made assigning TCR associations to individual alleles difficult. Linkage disequilibrium might explain the correlated functional status among segregating V segments, but an unknown experimental factor could not be ruled out. Most TCR sequences were observed very rarely across donors, whereas some public TCRs were present in many individuals. For the cohort, immune exposure information was limited to CMV serostatus. Specific HLA alleles were associated with 18,000 or so TCR beta sequences at a false discovery rate of 0.05 in a later analysis. In a later genetic analysis, fewer N-insertions in productive TCRs were reported among donors in an Asian-associated ancestry cluster than the roughly 700-donor mean. Sequencing depth was assumed to be roughly uniform across donors in the presence/absence analyses, though that assumption may not hold. The classifier was reported to diagnose cytomegalovirus status with high specificity and sensitivity in both the original and validation cohorts. In a later analysis, several top co-occurrence clusters were reported to appear linked to parvovirus B19, influenza, CMV and Epstein-Barr virus.

The library relied on the immunoSEQ multiplex PCR assay. The multiplex PCR relied on a mix of 60 forward primers for TCR Vbeta segments and 13 reverse primers for TCR Jbeta segments. Amplification of the CDR3 region of rearranged TCR beta genes was performed with a multiplex PCR assay on genomic DNA. On the Illumina HiSeq System, the amplified TCR beta libraries were sequenced as 87-base-pair reads. The study's own analysis went as follows. A later analysis tallied around 82 million unique TCR beta chains across the 610 or so repertoires, and some 10 million of those chains were shared by two or more donors. Raw reads were error-corrected and collapsed into unique sequences with a nearest-neighbor algorithm that merged closely related sequences to remove PCR and sequencing errors. Alignment of CDR3 sequences to IMGT reference sequences was used to assign V, D and J gene segments. For a sequence to be retained, a match of at least six nucleotides to both a V gene segment and a J gene segment was required. Rearrangements were classified as productive when the CDR3 lacked stop codons and remained in frame with V and J, and all other rearrangements were classified as non-productive. Following IMGT convention, CDR3 was defined as the stretch from the second conserved V-encoded cysteine up to the conserved J-encoded phenylalanine. In an earlier analysis of around 570 of the donors, sequences lacking an unambiguous match to a single V gene segment were excluded. An earlier analysis of over 450 of the donors classified V segments as functional when productive rearrangements were above 56.7% and as segregating when the standard deviation between donors was above 5%. A statistical classification framework was built to diagnose cytomegalovirus status from the catalog of TCR beta chain sequences. V and J gene assignment, in a later analysis, came from comparing TCR nucleotide sequences with IMGT/GENE-DB human TR gene sequences. A later analysis assigned CDR3 sequences and most-parsimonious VDJ recombination scenarios with the TCRdist pipeline. In a later analysis, each TCR beta chain was defined by its CDR3 amino acid sequence together with its V-gene family, and reads without a unique V-gene family were excluded. As a way to deal with suspected cross-contamination and a sequencing artifact, a later analysis dropped 500 to 700 nucleotide sequences that were highly shared and had low generation probability. In a later analysis, a clonal expansion index was calculated for each public chain from normalized within-repertoire ranks of inferred template counts. A later analysis computed generation probabilities with a VDJ recombination model fitted to out-of-frame rearrangements, and checked the results against IGoR. In a later analysis, TCR-TCR, TCR-HLA and TCR-CMV co-occurrence was scored with hypergeometric tests, and a repertoire-size bias correction was applied to TCR pairs. A later analysis estimated false discovery rates by permuting HLA or CMV assignments 20 times. A later analysis grouped co-occurring TCRs with DBSCAN, adding TCRdist sequence similarity when clustering within HLA-allele-positive subsets. Repertoires with fewer than 30,000 or more than 120,000 public chains were left out of co-occurrence clustering, as were five repertoires with anomalous nucleotide sharing. This immuneACCESS table, as held by TCRdb, lists in-frame sequences with V and J called but not all clones. Of the missing ones, under half trace to an unresolved V gene in checked studies; the others have no known cause. V and J calls and clone size are given by that table; D and trimming were obtained from the DNA. The sample profile shows approximately 140,000 clones; approximately 80% of them were found once. Of the sample, around 1.3% is held by the ten largest clones.

The cohort comprised around 690 healthy bone marrow donors. All cohort members were sampled while nominally healthy, although unrecorded immune exposures were likely present. The donor tested CMV seronegative and was one of the 352 seronegative cohort members. A peripheral blood sample was provided by each donor, and peripheral blood mononuclear cells were used for TCR beta sequencing. Genomic DNA extraction from the blood cell samples was performed with the Qiagen DNeasy Blood Extraction Kit. On this clone: Its cognate antigen has yet to be identified. Within one base of it there is no much larger clone, and no base qualities were kept.

V trim: 6 bases; J trim: 6 bases; unmatched bases: 7. The CDR3, cysteine through phenylalanine, is 13 amino acids long. The kept DNA is CDR3 alone, 39 bases in frame from the first base. Reading the germline V gene gives CDR1 MDHEN and CDR2 SYDVKM. The sample consisted of PBMCs. Recombination joined TRBV28 with TRBJ2-7; 8 middle bases align to TRBD1. This clonotype was sampled from a girl aged 2 to 9 in good health and CMV-seronegative. The sequenced DNA is TGTGCCAGCAGGCAAGTCGGACAGGGCGAGCAGTACTTC. Translation gives CASRQVGQGEQYF.